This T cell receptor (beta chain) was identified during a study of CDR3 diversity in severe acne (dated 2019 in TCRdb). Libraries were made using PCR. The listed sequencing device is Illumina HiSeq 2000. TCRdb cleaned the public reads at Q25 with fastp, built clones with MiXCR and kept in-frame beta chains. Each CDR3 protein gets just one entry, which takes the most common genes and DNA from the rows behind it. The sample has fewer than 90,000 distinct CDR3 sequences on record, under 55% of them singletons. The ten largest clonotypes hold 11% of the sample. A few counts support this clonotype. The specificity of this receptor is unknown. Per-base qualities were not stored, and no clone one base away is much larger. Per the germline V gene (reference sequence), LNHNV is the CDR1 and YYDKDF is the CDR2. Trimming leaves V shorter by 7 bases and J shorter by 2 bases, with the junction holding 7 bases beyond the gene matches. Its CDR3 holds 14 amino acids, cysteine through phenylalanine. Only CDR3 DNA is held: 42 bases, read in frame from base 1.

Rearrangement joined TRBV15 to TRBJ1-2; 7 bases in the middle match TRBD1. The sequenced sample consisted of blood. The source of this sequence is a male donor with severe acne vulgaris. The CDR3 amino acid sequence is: CATKWTGVNYGYTF. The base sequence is TGTGCCACCAAATGGACAGGAGTCAACTATGGCTACACCTTC.